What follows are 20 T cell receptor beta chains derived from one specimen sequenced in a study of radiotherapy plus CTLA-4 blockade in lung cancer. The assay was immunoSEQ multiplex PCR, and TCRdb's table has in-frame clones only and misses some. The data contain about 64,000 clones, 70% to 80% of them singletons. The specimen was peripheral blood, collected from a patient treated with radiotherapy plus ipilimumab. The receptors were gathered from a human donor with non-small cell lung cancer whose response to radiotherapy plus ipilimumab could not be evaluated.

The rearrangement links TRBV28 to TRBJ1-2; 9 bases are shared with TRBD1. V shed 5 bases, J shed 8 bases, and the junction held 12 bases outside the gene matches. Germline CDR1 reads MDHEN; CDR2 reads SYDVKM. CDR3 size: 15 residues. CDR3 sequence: CASSTGNPQGAGYTF. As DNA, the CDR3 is TGTGCCAGCAGTACGGGGAATCCACAGGGGGCCGGCTACACCTTC.

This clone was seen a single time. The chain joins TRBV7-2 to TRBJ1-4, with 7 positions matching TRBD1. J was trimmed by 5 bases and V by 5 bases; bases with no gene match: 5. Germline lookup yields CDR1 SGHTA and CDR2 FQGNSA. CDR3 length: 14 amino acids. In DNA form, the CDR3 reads TGTGCCAGCAGCCGACCGGGACAGAATGAAAAACTGTTTTTT. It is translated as CASSRPGQNEKLFF.

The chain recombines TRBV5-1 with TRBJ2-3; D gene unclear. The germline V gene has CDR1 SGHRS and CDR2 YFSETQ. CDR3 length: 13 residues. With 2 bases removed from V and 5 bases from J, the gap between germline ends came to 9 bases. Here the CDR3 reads CASSLATRDTQYF. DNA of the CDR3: TGCGCCAGCAGCTTAGCCACCCGAGATACGCAGTATTTT.

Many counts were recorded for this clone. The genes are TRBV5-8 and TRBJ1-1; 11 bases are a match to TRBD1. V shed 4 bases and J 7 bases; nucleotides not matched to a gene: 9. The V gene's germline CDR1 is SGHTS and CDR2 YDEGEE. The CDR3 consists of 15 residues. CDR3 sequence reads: CASSVTGTGGHEAFF. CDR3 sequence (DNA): TGTGCCAGCAGCGTAACCGGGACAGGGGGTCATGAAGCTTTCTTT.

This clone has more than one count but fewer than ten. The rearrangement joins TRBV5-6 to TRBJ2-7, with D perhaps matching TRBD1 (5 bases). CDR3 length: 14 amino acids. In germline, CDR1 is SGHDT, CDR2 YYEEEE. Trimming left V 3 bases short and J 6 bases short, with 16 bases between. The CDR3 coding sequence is TGTGCCAGCAGCTCCGTCTTCAGGGTCATCGAGCAGTACTTC. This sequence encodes CASSSVFRVIEQYF.

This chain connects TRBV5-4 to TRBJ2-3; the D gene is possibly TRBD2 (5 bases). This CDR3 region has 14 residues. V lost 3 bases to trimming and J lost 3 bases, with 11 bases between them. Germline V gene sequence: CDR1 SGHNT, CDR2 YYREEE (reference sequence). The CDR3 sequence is CASSWAGGTDTQYF. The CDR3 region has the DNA TGTGCCAGCAGCTGGGCCGGAGGTACAGATACGCAGTATTTT.

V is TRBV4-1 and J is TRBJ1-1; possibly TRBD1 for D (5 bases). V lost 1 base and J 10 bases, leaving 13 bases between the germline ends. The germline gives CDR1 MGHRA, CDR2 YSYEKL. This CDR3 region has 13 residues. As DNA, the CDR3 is TGCGCCAGCAGCCAAGTGGGGCAGGGTGTAGCTTTCTTT. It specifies CASSQVGQGVAFF.

The CDR3 protein is CASSLSSGGTEAFF. The CDR3 nucleotides read TGTGCCAGCAGTTTATCGTCGGGGGGCACTGAAGCTTTCTTT. The chain couples TRBV27 to TRBJ1-1, with TRBD1 as a possible D gene (5 bases). Germline V gives CDR1 MNHEY, CDR2 SMNVEV (reference sequence). The CDR3 has 14 residues. V lost 0 bases, J lost 4 bases, and 9 bases lay in between.

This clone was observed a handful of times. CDR3 loop: CASSLVTGGADTQYF. The CDR3 DNA reads TGTGCCAGCAGCTTGGTGACAGGGGGCGCAGATACGCAGTATTTT. The chain joins TRBV5-8 to TRBJ2-3; 10 bases map to TRBD1. Germline V gives CDR1 SGHTS, CDR2 YDEGEE. Trimming cost V 0 bases and J 4 bases; bases outside gene matches: 2. The CDR3 consists of 15 residues.

The CDR3 region is CASKQRILNYGYTF. CDR3 sequence (DNA): TGTGCCAGCAAGCAGCGGATTCTTAACTATGGCTACACCTTC. V usage is TRBV2 and J usage is TRBJ1-2; D gene ambiguous. The CDR3 extends over 14 amino acids. Germline CDR1 is SNHLY and CDR2 is FYNNEI. Trimming left V 7 bases short and J 1 base short, with 13 bases between.

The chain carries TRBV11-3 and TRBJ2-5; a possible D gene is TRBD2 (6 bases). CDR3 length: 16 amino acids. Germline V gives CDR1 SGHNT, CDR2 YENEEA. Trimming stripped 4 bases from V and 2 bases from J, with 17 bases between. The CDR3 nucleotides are TGTGCCAGCAGCTCCCGGTGGGGGGTGGAGCAAGAGACCCAGTACTTC. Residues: CASSSRWGVEQETQYF.

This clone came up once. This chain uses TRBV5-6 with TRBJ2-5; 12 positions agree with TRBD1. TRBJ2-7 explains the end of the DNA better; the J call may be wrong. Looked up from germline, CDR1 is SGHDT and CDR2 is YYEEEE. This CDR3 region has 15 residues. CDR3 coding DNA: TGTGCCAGCAGCCCCGGGACAGGGGGCGGGTACGAGCAGTACTTC. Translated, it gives CASSPGTGGGYEQYF.

The CDR3 region is CASSLSPGGSSTDTQYF. Here the CDR3 DNA reads TGTGCCAGCAGCTTGAGCCCGGGGGGGAGTAGCACAGATACGCAGTATTTT. This chain connects TRBV5-4 to TRBJ2-3, with 8 bases fitting TRBD2. CDR3 length: 17 amino acids. V trimming: 1 base; J trimming: 0 bases; junction bases outside the gene matches: 7. Germline CDR1 and CDR2: SGHNT and YYREEE (reference sequence).

CDR3 bases: TGTGCCAGCTCACCGACGAGAGACACCGCCTACGAGCAGTACTTC. This gives the protein CASSPTRDTAYEQYF. This chain connects TRBV18 to TRBJ2-7, with D unclear. Germline values: CDR1 KGHSH, CDR2 LQKENI. The CDR3 totals 15 residues. The germline V and J ends were trimmed by 3 bases and 2 bases, with 14 bases remaining between them.

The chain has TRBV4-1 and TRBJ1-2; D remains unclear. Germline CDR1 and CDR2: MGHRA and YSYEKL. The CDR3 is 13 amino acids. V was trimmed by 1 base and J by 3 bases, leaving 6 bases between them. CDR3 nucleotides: TGCGCCAGCAGCCAAGGGCGGCACTATGGCTACACCTTC. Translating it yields CASSQGRHYGYTF.

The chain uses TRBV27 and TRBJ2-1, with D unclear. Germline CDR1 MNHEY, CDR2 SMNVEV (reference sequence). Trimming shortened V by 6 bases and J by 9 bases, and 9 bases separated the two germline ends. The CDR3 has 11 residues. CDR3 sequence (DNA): TGTGCCAGCAGCACTGCTACTGAGCAGTTCTTC. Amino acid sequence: CASSTATEQFF.

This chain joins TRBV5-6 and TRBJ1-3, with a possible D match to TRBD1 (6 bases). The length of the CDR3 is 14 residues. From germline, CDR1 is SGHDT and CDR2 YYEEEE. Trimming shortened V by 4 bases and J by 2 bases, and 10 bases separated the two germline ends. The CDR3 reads CASSPGQPGNTIYF. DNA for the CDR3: TGTGCCAGCAGCCCTGGACAGCCTGGAAACACCATATATTTT. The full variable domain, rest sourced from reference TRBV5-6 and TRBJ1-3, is DAGVTQSPTHLIKTRGQQVTLRCSPKSGHDTVSWYQQALGQGPQFIFQYYEEEERQRGNFPDRFSGHQFPNYSSELNVNALLLGDSALYLCASSPGQPGNTIYFGEGSWLTVV.

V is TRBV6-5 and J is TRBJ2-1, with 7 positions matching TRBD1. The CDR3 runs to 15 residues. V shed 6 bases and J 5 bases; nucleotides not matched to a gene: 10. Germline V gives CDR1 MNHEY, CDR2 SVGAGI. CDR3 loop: CASRNKGTANNEQFF. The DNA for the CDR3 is TGTGCCAGCAGAAATAAAGGGACAGCTAACAATGAGCAGTTCTTC.

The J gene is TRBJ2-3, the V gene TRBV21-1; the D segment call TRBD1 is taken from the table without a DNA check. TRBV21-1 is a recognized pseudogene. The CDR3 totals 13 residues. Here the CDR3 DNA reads TGTGCCAGCGGGACAGGGAGCACAGATACGCAGTATTTT. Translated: CASGTGSTDTQYF.

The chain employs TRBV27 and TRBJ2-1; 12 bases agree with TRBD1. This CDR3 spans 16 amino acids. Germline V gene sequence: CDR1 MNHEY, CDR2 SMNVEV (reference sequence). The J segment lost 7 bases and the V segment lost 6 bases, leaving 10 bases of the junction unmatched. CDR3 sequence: CASSHLPGQGANEQFF. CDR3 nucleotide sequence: TGTGCCAGCAGCCATCTACCGGGACAGGGGGCGAATGAGCAGTTCTTC.